Below are 29 T cell receptor beta chains sequenced from a single sample in a study of OX40 agonist ivuxolimab in advanced cancers. The assay was immunoSEQ multiplex PCR, and TCRdb's table has in-frame clones only and misses some. The sample carries more than 60,000 clones, over 90% recorded once. Sequenced material: CD4+ or CD8+ T cells sorted from blood, taken in a trial of the OX40 agonist ivuxolimab. These receptors were collected from an adult with an advanced solid tumor such as melanoma, head and neck, liver or kidney cancer.

The genes are TRBV4-1 and TRBJ1-5, with D possibly TRBD1 on 5 matching bases. Trimming took off 1 base at V and 10 bases at J, with 11 bases between the two ends. Germline lookup yields CDR1 MGHRA and CDR2 YSYEKL. CDR3 length: 13 residues. The DNA for the CDR3 is TGCGCCAGCAGCCAAGTAAGGGGACCCCCCCAGCATTTT. Protein: CASSQVRGPPQHF.

The chain couples TRBV12-5 to TRBJ2-2, with D unclear. The V end lost 5 bases, the J end lost 11 bases, and 9 bases lay between the germline ends. The germline V gene encodes CDR1 LGHNT and CDR2 FRNRAP. The CDR3 has 11 residues. In DNA form, the CDR3 reads TGTGCTAGTGGTATCCCACGCGAGCTGTTTTTT. Amino acids: CASGIPRELFF. Looking up the rest from reference TRBV12-5 and TRBJ2-2 gives the full variable domain: DARVTQTPRHKVTEMGQEVTMRCQPILGHNTVFWYRQTMMQGLELLAYFRNRAPLDDSGMPKDRFSAEMPDATLATLKIQPSEPRDSAVYFCASGIPRELFFGEGSRLTVL.

The gene calls are TRBV9 and TRBJ2-3; 7 bases align to TRBD2. The CDR3 loop spans 14 amino acids. The V gene end was trimmed by 6 bases and the J gene end by 3 bases; junction bases not matched to a gene: 7. Germline values: CDR1 SGDLS, CDR2 YYNGEE. The CDR3 DNA follows: TGTGCCAGCACCCATGGGGGGGAGACAGATACGCAGTATTTT. The encoded protein is CASTHGGETDTQYF.

The chain joins TRBV27 to TRBJ1-5; D remains unclear. V lost 6 bases and J lost 0, with 6 bases in between. The CDR3 is 13 amino acids. Germline V gene data show CDR1 as MNHEY and CDR2 as SMNVEV (reference sequence). In DNA form, the CDR3 reads TGTGCCAGCAGCTCCTATAGCAATCAGCCCCAGCATTTT. Translation: CASSSYSNQPQHF.

The V call is TRBV6-4, the J call TRBJ2-3; D gene unclear. This CDR3 contains 12 residues. V was pared by 2 bases and J by 6 bases, with 6 bases between. CDR1 and CDR2 from the germline V gene are MRHNA and SNTAGT. The CDR3 sequence: CASSDAWDTQYF. The DNA of the CDR3 is TGTGCCAGCAGTGACGCTTGGGATACGCAGTATTTT.

This clone is a singleton in its sample. This rearrangement joins TRBV28 to TRBJ2-5; 7 bases map to TRBD2. CDR3 length: 15 residues. V shed 8 bases, J shed 4 bases, and the junction held 13 bases outside the gene matches. CDR1 is MDHEN, CDR2 SYDVKM, per germline. The CDR3 DNA reads TGTGCCAGCGAAACTCCTACGGGACTATTAGAGACCCAGTACTTC. As protein: CASETPTGLLETQYF.

This chain connects TRBV6-1 to TRBJ2-6, with D hard to call. The CDR3 is 15 residues long. V lost 3 bases to trimming and J lost 0 bases, with 6 bases between them. The germline V gene has CDR1 MNHNS and CDR2 SASEGT. CDR3 sequence reads: CASSDANSGANVLTF. The CDR3 bases are TGTGCCAGCAGTGACGCAAACTCTGGGGCCAACGTCCTGACTTTC.

The chain employs TRBV5-1 and TRBJ2-4, with 7 nucleotides matching TRBD2. Per germline, CDR1 SGHRS and CDR2 YFSETQ. The junction had 6 bases not matched to a gene; V was cut back by 1 base and J by 5 bases. CDR3 size: 15 residues. CDR3 coding DNA: TGCGCCAGCAGCTTGTTGGAGGGGAGGGAAAACATTCAGTACTTC. This encodes CASSLLEGRENIQYF.

The V call is TRBV5-6, the J call TRBJ1-5, with 10 bases that match TRBD1. Germline V gene sequence: CDR1 SGHDT, CDR2 YYEEEE. With 0 bases clipped from V and 0 bases from J, the junction kept 3 bases outside the gene matches. This CDR3 has 17 amino acids. The CDR3 region has the DNA TGTGCCAGCAGCTTGGGACAGGGGGCCCATAGCAATCAGCCCCAGCATTTT. This sequence encodes CASSLGQGAHSNQPQHF.

The rearrangement uses TRBV5-3 and TRBJ2-6, with D maybe TRBD1 (5 bases). TRBV5-3 qualifies as an ORF whose function is uncertain. The length of the CDR3 is 16 residues. The V gene lost 4 bases and the J gene lost 0 bases, with 11 bases spanning the gap. CDR3 protein: CARSLPRGSGANVLTF. CDR3 nucleotide sequence: TGTGCCAGAAGCCTACCTAGGGGCTCTGGGGCCAACGTCCTGACTTTC.

V and J are TRBV6-6 and TRBJ1-1, with D possibly TRBD1 on 5 matching bases. The CDR3 is made up of 14 amino acids. The V and J ends lost 2 bases and 4 bases respectively, with 11 bases between them. Germline CDR1 MNHNY, CDR2 SVGAGI (reference sequence). The DNA for the CDR3 is TGTGCCAGCAGTTACGGGGGGGGGAGCACTGAAGCTTTCTTT. It encodes CASSYGGGSTEAFF.

The chain links TRBV6-6 to TRBJ2-5; TRBD1 or TRBD2 may be the D gene (5 bases each). This CDR3 comprises 14 residues. Trimming removed 6 bases from V and 5 bases from J, with 16 bases in between. The germline gives CDR1 MNHNY, CDR2 SVGAGI (reference sequence). The CDR3 is CASRSGAPGETQYF. The DNA of the CDR3 is TGTGCCAGCAGGTCCGGGGCCCCCGGGGAGACCCAGTACTTC.

This chain links TRBV21-1 with TRBJ1-4; the table gives TRBD1 as D, unverified against the DNA. TRBV21-1 is designated a pseudogene. CDR3 length: 13 amino acids. Here the CDR3 DNA reads TGTGCCAGCAGCCCGGACAGGAATGAAAAACTGTTTTTT. Translation gives CASSPDRNEKLFF.

The V call is TRBV29-1, the J call TRBJ1-1; D is uncertain. Trimming pared 7 bases from V and 3 bases from J, leaving 18 bases between. From germline, CDR1 is SQVTM and CDR2 ANQGSEA. The CDR3 spans 14 residues. In nucleotides, the CDR3 is TGCAGCGGCGCGTCGACCAAGGTAGACACTGAAGCTTTCTTT. This codes for CSGASTKVDTEAFF.

This sequence joins TRBV19 and TRBJ1-1, with a possible D match to TRBD1 (6 bases). Trimming pared 3 bases from V and 4 bases from J, leaving 18 bases between. Looked up from germline, CDR1 is LNHDA and CDR2 is SQIVND (reference sequence). The CDR3 runs to 16 residues. The CDR3 DNA reads as TGTGCCAGTAGTATGCCTCACAGGGAGAGGGGCACTGAAGCTTTCTTT. Its translation is CASSMPHRERGTEAFF.

This chain links TRBV7-2 with TRBJ2-3; D remains unclear. The V end was cut by 2 bases, the J end by 2 bases, with 5 bases between. Germline V gene lookup returns CDR1 SGHTA and CDR2 FQGNSA. There are 13 residues in the CDR3. The CDR3 DNA follows: TGTGCCAGCAGCTTACTGCTCACAGATACGCAGTATTTT. Residues: CASSLLLTDTQYF.

The genes are TRBV28 and TRBJ2-7; 11 bases are shared with TRBD2. The germline gives CDR1 MDHEN, CDR2 SYDVKM. After removal of 5 bases from V and 0 bases from J, the junction contained 3 bases not matched to a gene. The CDR3 totals 15 residues. DNA of the CDR3: TGTGCCAGCAGTCCCCTAGCGGGAGGCTCCTACGAGCAGTACTTC. Translation: CASSPLAGGSYEQYF.

The V and J genes are TRBV10-1 and TRBJ2-7; no firm D call. This CDR3 has 13 residues. Trimming took 4 bases from V and 2 from J, leaving 9 bases between them. CDR1 and CDR2 from the germline V gene are WNHNN and SYGVQD (reference sequence). The CDR3 is CASSANPTYEQYF. The CDR3 DNA sequence: TGCGCCAGCAGTGCAAACCCAACCTACGAGCAGTACTTC.

The chain employs TRBV9 and TRBJ1-2, with a tentative D call TRBD1 (6 bases). The CDR3 runs 14 residues. V dropped 3 bases and J dropped 4 bases, with 13 bases sitting between them. Germline V gives CDR1 SGDLS, CDR2 YYNGEE. The CDR3 sequence is CASSGGGFFYGYTF. CDR3 coding DNA: TGTGCCAGCAGCGGAGGGGGTTTCTTCTATGGCTACACCTTC.

The table lists this clone with a count of one. This CDR3 is CASSAQGGYNEQFF. The DNA of the CDR3 is TGTGCCAGCAGTGCACAGGGTGGCTACAATGAGCAGTTCTTC. This chain connects TRBV25-1 to TRBJ2-1; TRBD1 is a possible D gene (6 bases). V shed 4 bases and J shed 3 bases, with 10 bases lying between them. Germline CDR1 MGHDK, CDR2 SYGVNS. There are 14 residues in the CDR3.

The genes are TRBV7-9 and TRBJ2-3; the match to TRBD1 covers 10 bases. After removal of 4 bases from V and 5 bases from J, the junction contained 3 bases not matched to a gene. Germline V gene lookup returns CDR1 SEHNR and CDR2 FQNEAQ (reference sequence). This CDR3 has 14 amino acids. This CDR3 reads CASSSGQGKDTQYF. The CDR3 bases are TGTGCCAGCAGCTCGGGACAGGGGAAAGATACGCAGTATTTT.

The J gene is TRBJ2-7, the V gene TRBV19; D is undetermined. Per germline, CDR1 LNHDA and CDR2 SQIVND (reference sequence). The CDR3 spans 16 residues. V lost 3 bases, J lost 2 bases, and 17 bases lay in between. In DNA form, the CDR3 reads TGTGCCAGTAGTATCGCTCCCCTTTGGAAAACCTACGAGCAGTACTTC. Amino acid sequence: CASSIAPLWKTYEQYF.

This clone was observed a handful of times. V is TRBV11-1 and J is TRBJ1-1; D is uncertain. The CDR3 has 13 amino acids. V was cut by 2 bases and J by 6 bases, with 10 bases left in between. In germline, CDR1 is SGHAT, CDR2 FQDESV (reference sequence). CDR3 loop: CASSLIVGPEAFF. The CDR3, as DNA: TGTGCCAGCAGCTTAATAGTAGGCCCTGAAGCTTTCTTT.

The chain carries TRBV2 and TRBJ2-2, with D perhaps matching TRBD1 (8 bases). Germline-derived CDR1 and CDR2 are SNHLY and FYNNEI. V lost 6 bases to trimming and J lost 3 bases, with 17 bases between them. The CDR3 has 16 residues. CDR3 amino acids: CASRDREGLDTGELFF. In DNA form, the CDR3 reads TGTGCCAGCAGGGACAGGGAGGGGTTGGACACCGGGGAGCTGTTTTTT.

The chain employs TRBV30 and TRBJ2-7, with unresolved D. This CDR3 comprises 14 residues. The V gene lost 4 bases and the J gene lost 6 bases, with 19 bases spanning the gap. CDR1 and CDR2 (germline): GTSNPN, SVGIG (reference sequence). The CDR3 DNA reads as TGTGCCTGGAATGATGGATCCCGGACCGGCGAGCAGTACTTC. Translating it yields CAWNDGSRTGEQYF.

This chain joins TRBV6-5 and TRBJ1-1, with D maybe TRBD1 (5 bases). Germline V gene sequence: CDR1 MNHEY, CDR2 SVGAGI. V lost 4 bases to trimming and J lost 2 bases, with 11 bases between them. The CDR3 runs 14 residues. CDR3: CASSWGRTNTEAFF. The CDR3, as DNA: TGTGCCAGCAGTTGGGGACGGACAAACACTGAAGCTTTCTTT.

CDR3 nucleotides: TGTGCCAGCAGCTACCGGGACAGCTACGAGCAGTACTTC. It is translated as CASSYRDSYEQYF. The chain recombines TRBV7-9 with TRBJ2-7, with 7 nucleotides matching TRBD1. The CDR3 totals 13 residues. The V and J ends lost 4 bases and 3 bases, in that order; junction bases with no gene match: 3. Germline lookup yields CDR1 SEHNR and CDR2 FQNEAQ (reference sequence). Full variable domain (rest looked up from reference TRBV7-9 and TRBJ2-7): DTGVSQNPRHKITKRGQNVTFRCDPISEHNRLYWYRQTLGQGPEFLTYFQNEAQLEKSRLLSDRFSAERPKGSFSTLEIQRTEQGDSAMYLCASSYRDSYEQYFGPGTRLTVT.

V is TRBV7-2 and J is TRBJ2-4; 9 bases match TRBD1. Germline-derived CDR1 and CDR2 are SGHTA and FQGNSA. The CDR3 is 16 residues long. V trimming: 5 bases; J trimming: 0 bases; junction bases outside the gene matches: 5. CDR3 coding DNA: TGTGCCAGCAGCGCCTCACAGGGGGCAGCCAAAAACATTCAGTACTTC. It translates to CASSASQGAAKNIQYF.

This clone appeared once. The rearrangement links TRBV10-2 to TRBJ2-7, with D possibly TRBD2 on 6 matching bases. The CDR3 totals 13 residues. Germline V gives CDR1 WSHSY, CDR2 SAAADI. The V gene lost 7 bases and the J gene lost 2 bases, with 12 bases spanning the gap. CDR3 DNA sequence: TGCGCCAGCAAAGTAGCGGAGCCCTACGAGCAGTACTTC. Its translation is CASKVAEPYEQYF.